A single T cell receptor beta chain is shown here with its context. The antigen is undetermined. The data were taken from a study of blood T cells in healthy people across ages. Study as a whole: About one barcoded TCR beta cDNA was captured per two T cells.

The CDR3 has 20 amino acids. With 4 bases removed from V and 6 bases from J, the gap between germline ends came to 30 bases. The second PCR ran 7 to 11 cycles with a sample-barcoded 5' primer and J-beta primers. Each CDR3 protein gets one entry after TCRdb re-called the 5' RACE reads with MiXCR. The profile shows 710,000 or so distinct CDR3 sequences, 22% of them singletons. Extracted total RNA amounted to at least 5.5 micrograms for each sample. Study-wide results and limits: Per million T cells, the diversity of TCR beta decreased roughly linearly as age advanced. Both naive CD4+ cell counts and diversity were greater in long-lived donors than in aged donors.

Sequenced: blood. V is TRBV12-3 or TRBV12-4 and J is TRBJ2-2, with D perhaps assigned TRBD1 or TRBD2 (5 bases each). This sequence originates from a man aged 70-80 years in good health. DNA for the CDR3: TGTGCCAGCAGTTCGGAACTCGGCAGGGAGATTTACGACTCCGCCGGGGAGCTGTTTTTT. This gives the protein CASSSELGREIYDSAGELFF.